This record covers a single T cell receptor beta chain. This clonotype was detected only a few times. The clone's antigen remains unknown. The input lacks base qualities; no much larger clone sits a single base away. The data were taken from a study of T-cell memory formation after mild COVID-19 listed by TCRdb under 2021. General notes on the study: TCR sequence clusters from the two donors were found to be largely donor specific. The cohort was made up of two young adult volunteers, one female and one male, who were previously healthy. Longitudinal TCRalpha and TCRbeta repertoire sequencing tracked T-cell clones expanding and contracting after mild COVID-19 in two donors. The paper as a whole reports these results and caveats: Only a couple of mild cases were covered in the study, and larger cohorts including severe cases with pre-infection samples were considered necessary. Clones contracting from day 15 to 85 had balanced CD4/CD8 phenotypes, while a second wave expanding from day 15 to 37 was biased towards CD4+. Whether the second-wave clones peaking on day 37 were SARS-CoV-2 specific was not confirmed. The detection of some responding clones in pre-infection memory suggests that pre-existing cross-reactive memory T cells joined the SARS-CoV-2 response. Contracting CD4+ clones turned up mainly in the CM and EM memory subsets, whereas EMRA was where CD8+ clones were enriched.

Sequencing used an Illumina NovaSeq 6000. Using 5'RACE with constant-segment primers, TCRalpha and TCRbeta cDNA libraries were constructed, with sample barcodes and unique molecular identifiers added in the process. RNA was extracted from every sample with Trizol reagent. The libraries were amplified in two PCR steps, and the second step added a second sample barcode and Illumina TruSeq adapters. The libraries were sequenced on an Illumina NovaSeq using 2 x 150 bp paired-end reads. Per the authors' processing: With migec v1.2.7, reads were demultiplexed and then collapsed into UMI-guided consensus sequences. Using mixcr v2.1.11, UMI consensuses were aligned to TRA and TRB V and J templates and then assembled into clonotypes. A clonotype was counted as expanded or contracted only when both edgeR and NoisET called the clonotype significant, with the noise models trained on biological replicates. For edgeR calls, the thresholds were a false discovery rate-adjusted p below 0.01 and a log2 fold-change of 1. PCA with hierarchical clustering of max-normalized trajectories of the 1000 most abundant clonotypes was used as exploratory dynamics analysis. The CD4 or CD8 phenotype of responding clones was assigned using the separately sequenced CD4+ and CD8+ repertoires. The public reads were quality trimmed at Q25 with fastp and then assembled into clones with MiXCR by TCRdb, keeping productive beta chains. Every CDR3 protein is listed once, alongside the most common genes and DNA of its rows. These V and J calls derive from TCRdb rather than the authors' analysis. For this sample the table gives 500,000 to 550,000 distinct CDR3 sequences, of which roughly 22% were detected only once. The ten largest account for under 15% of the sample.

From its cysteine to its phenylalanine, the CDR3 spans 19 amino acids. CDR3 DNA only is kept here, 57 bases in frame from base 1. The germline V gene (reference sequence) yields SEHNR for CDR1 and FQNEAQ for CDR2. Trimming at the junction amounts to 2 bases on V and 0 bases on J, and the germline ends lie 20 bases apart. PBMCs were isolated by Ficoll-Paque density gradient centrifugation. The rearranged segments are TRBV7-9 and TRBJ1-3; a confident D gene designation cannot be given. The specimen was PBMCs or a T cell subset sorted from them (not recorded which). This TCR came from an adult woman who had mild COVID-19 (a few samples of this study predate the infection). The sample titles of this study are shuffled in the database, so cell type and time point are left out; the donor was told from shared clones. The CDR3 amino acid sequence is: CASSLKVYLQPSSGNTIYF. The DNA is as follows: TGTGCCAGCAGCTTAAAGGTTTATCTCCAGCCAAGCTCTGGAAACACCATATATTTT.